Listed below are T cell receptor beta chains from one sample, sequenced in a study of monozygotic twins with inflammatory bowel disease. No DNA is given; TCRdb re-called the 5' RACE reads and lists each CDR3 protein once. This sample's table reports about 300,000 distinct CDR3 sequences. Material: blood. The receptors were sampled from a human donor with ulcerative colitis or Crohn's disease, or a healthy co-twin of an affected twin (not recorded which). Both conserved end residues are part of each CDR3. Each record gives: J gene, V gene, CDR3 protein.

J gene: TRBJ1-2
V gene: TRBV9
CDR3 protein: CASSVVGFGGYTF

J gene: TRBJ2-7
V gene: TRBV7-2
CDR3 protein: CASSLVGTGEGYEQYF

J gene: TRBJ1-2
V gene: TRBV5-1
CDR3 protein: CASTSEASIYGYTF

J gene: TRBJ1-1
V gene: TRBV24-1
CDR3 protein: CAPDDSSGGMNTEAFF

J gene: TRBJ2-7
V gene: TRBV9
CDR3 protein: CASSVYGESSYEQYF

J gene: TRBJ1-6
V gene: TRBV6-1
CDR3 protein: CASRPRDRSSYNSPLHF

J gene: TRBJ2-2
V gene: TRBV7-3
CDR3 protein: CASGVGGELFF

J gene: TRBJ1-1
V gene: TRBV6-1
CDR3 protein: CASRPSTGLLNTEAFF

J gene: TRBJ1-1
V gene: TRBV19
CDR3 protein: CASSMWGTNTEAFF

J gene: TRBJ1-5
V gene: TRBV10-3
CDR3 protein: CAISTGNLDQPQHF

J gene: TRBJ2-1
V gene: TRBV7-2
CDR3 protein: CASSLVRGSYNEQFF

J gene: TRBJ2-7
V gene: TRBV10-3
CDR3 protein: CATKTGTYEQYF